Below, one TCR beta chain is given with its context. Its target is unknown. Using its own MiXCR run on the 5' RACE reads, TCRdb lists one record per CDR3 protein. This table has about 180,000 distinct CDR3 sequences, 16% appearing once. The data originate from a study of T-cell memory formation after mild COVID-19. In the study overall: For the most part, TCR clusters were specific to one donor. Study conclusions and caveats: Clones that contracted from day 15 to 85 had balanced CD4/CD8; later expanders were CD4+ biased. Those CD4+ clones that contracted were mainly in CM and EM (CD8+ ones in EMRA).

The germline V and J ends were trimmed by 0 bases and 1 base, with 8 bases remaining between them. The CDR3 covers 14 residues. Germline values: CDR1 SGDLS, CDR2 YYNGEE. The specimen sequenced was PBMCs or a T cell subset sorted from them (not recorded which). V and J are TRBV9 and TRBJ2-7; D possibly corresponds to TRBD1 (5 bases). The receptor's source is an adult woman who had mild COVID-19 (a few samples of this study predate the infection). Cell type and time point are not known. CDR3 amino acids: CASSVDRHSYEQYF. CDR3 in DNA: TGTGCCAGCAGCGTAGACAGGCATTCCTACGAGCAGTACTTC.